Below, 18 T cell receptor beta chains from the same sample are listed, as sequenced in a study of T-cell memory formation after mild COVID-19. TCRdb used MiXCR to reprocess the 5' RACE reads, holding one entry per CDR3 protein. The data contain almost 350,000 distinct CDR3 sequences, 20% to 25% of them singletons. The source material was PBMCs or a T cell subset sorted from them (not recorded which). These receptors came from a man aged 18 to 29 who had mild COVID-19 (a few samples of this study predate the infection). Cell type and time point are not known.

A few counts support this clonotype. CDR3 loop: CASSSTGTVVREKLFF. The CDR3 DNA is TGTGCCAGCAGCTCCACCGGGACAGTGGTTCGTGAAAAACTGTTTTTT. The rearrangement links TRBV7-2 to TRBJ1-4; 7 bases are a match to TRBD1. V was pared by 4 bases and J by 7 bases, with 12 bases of the junction left unmatched. Germline V gives CDR1 SGHTA, CDR2 FQGNSA. There are 16 residues in the CDR3. The whole variable domain, remainder taken from reference TRBV7-2 and TRBJ1-4, is GAGVSQSPSNKVTEKGKDVELRCDPISGHTALYWYRQSLGQGLEFLIYFQGNSAPDKSGLPSDRFSAERTGGSVSTLTIQRTQQEDSAVYLCASSSTGTVVREKLFFGSGTQLSVL.

The V gene is TRBV6-1, the J gene TRBJ2-5, with 13 bases identical to TRBD2. Germline V gene sequence: CDR1 MNHNS, CDR2 SASEGT. Trimming at V came to 5 bases and at J to 5 bases, leaving 8 bases not matched to a gene. The CDR3 covers 16 residues. The CDR3 DNA reads as TGTGCCAGCAGTTGGACTAGCGGGGGCCTTGGGGAGACCCAGTACTTC. Protein product: CASSWTSGGLGETQYF.

This clonotype was seen a few times. The rearrangement joins TRBV12-5 to TRBJ1-5, with 10 bases that match TRBD1. The germline V gene encodes CDR1 LGHNT and CDR2 FRNRAP. The CDR3 contains 14 residues. V trimming: 6 bases; J trimming: 7 bases; junction bases outside the gene matches: 6. Here the CDR3 DNA reads TGTGCTAGTGGGACAGGGGGCTTTGGACAGCCCCAGCATTTT. Translating gives CASGTGGFGQPQHF.

This clonotype has a count of ten or more. The V and J genes are TRBV10-3 and TRBJ2-1; 10 nucleotides align to TRBD1. Trimming removed 5 bases from V and 5 bases from J; junction bases left unmatched: 6. The CDR3 is made up of 15 amino acids. Germline CDR1 is ENHRY and CDR2 is SYGVKD. The CDR3 DNA reads as TGTGCCATCAGTAAGACAGGGGGCGTAAACAATGAGCAGTTCTTC. This encodes CAISKTGGVNNEQFF.

In this sample, this clonotype turned up many times. V usage is TRBV7-9 and J usage is TRBJ2-3; D uncertain. V lost 3 bases and J 0 bases, leaving 7 bases between the germline ends. The CDR3 totals 14 residues. Germline loops: CDR1 SEHNR, CDR2 FQNEAQ (reference sequence). CDR3 residues: CASSFLTSTDTQYF. CDR3 bases: TGTGCCAGCAGCTTCCTGACTAGCACAGATACGCAGTATTTT.

This clonotype has a handful of counts. The chain has TRBV12-3 or TRBV12-4 and TRBJ1-1; D is undetermined. The CDR3 has 10 residues. V lost 10 bases, J lost 5 bases, and 8 bases lay in between. CDR3 region: CATVGTEAFF. CDR3 in DNA: TGTGCCACCGTGGGGACTGAAGCTTTCTTT.

The J gene is TRBJ1-3, the V gene TRBV7-9; D gene uncertain. The CDR3 loop spans 16 amino acids. V lost 5 bases to trimming and J lost 5 bases, with 19 bases between them. Per germline, CDR1 SEHNR and CDR2 FQNEAQ (reference sequence). The CDR3 reads CASSPEYWTARNTIYF. DNA for the CDR3: TGTGCCAGCAGCCCCGAGTATTGGACGGCCCGAAACACCATATATTTT.

This sequence joins TRBV7-6 and TRBJ2-3, with D unclear. V lost 5 bases and J 0 bases, leaving 6 bases between the germline ends. Germline assignment: CDR1 SGHVS and CDR2 FNYEAQ. There are 13 residues in the CDR3. This CDR3 reads CASSKTSTDTQYF. For the CDR3, the DNA is TGTGCCAGCAGCAAGACTAGCACAGATACGCAGTATTTT.

This rearrangement joins TRBV2 to TRBJ1-1; D gene ambiguous. The CDR3 totals 14 residues. The germline gives CDR1 SNHLY, CDR2 FYNNEI. Trimming pared 6 bases from V and 1 base from J, leaving 12 bases between. CDR3 DNA: TGTGCCAGCAGATTGACCCAGCGGAACACTGAAGCTTTCTTT. Its protein product is CASRLTQRNTEAFF.

The table lists this clonotype with a few counts. The rearrangement uses TRBV4-1 and TRBJ1-1; D remains unclear. The CDR3 runs to 15 residues. Germline V lookup: CDR1 MGHRA, CDR2 YSYEKL. V dropped 4 bases and J dropped 4 bases, with 16 bases sitting between them. The CDR3 region has the DNA TGCGCCAGCAGCCCCCCCTACGTATATGGCACTGAAGCTTTCTTT. As protein: CASSPPYVYGTEAFF.

This chain connects TRBV7-3 to TRBJ2-1; D is unresolved. V lost 1 base and J 4 bases, leaving 17 bases between the germline ends. This CDR3 region has 17 residues. The V gene's germline CDR1 is SGHTA and CDR2 FQGTGA. The CDR3 spells CASSLSYGAPPYNEQFF. The CDR3 DNA reads TGTGCCAGCAGCTTAAGCTATGGAGCCCCACCTTACAATGAGCAGTTCTTC.

Ten or more counts support this clonotype. This sequence joins TRBV10-3 and TRBJ1-2; D call uncertain. Germline V gene lookup returns CDR1 ENHRY and CDR2 SYGVKD. V lost 2 bases and J lost 6, with 16 bases in between. The CDR3 consists of 15 residues. CDR3: CAISEPAGVSDGYTF. For the CDR3, the DNA is TGTGCCATCAGTGAGCCGGCCGGGGTGTCGGATGGCTACACCTTC.

Worth noting for this clonotype: The junction shows a germline mismatch at one end, possibly a read error. V usage is TRBV7-2 and J usage is TRBJ2-2; 7 bases agree with TRBD1. Per the germline V gene, CDR1 is SGHTA and CDR2 is FQGNSA. The CDR3 spans 16 residues. CDR3 residues: CASTGRGNLNTGELFF. The CDR3 region has the DNA TGTGCCAGCACCGGCAGGGGGAATCTTAACACAGGGGAGCTGTTTTTT.

This clonotype has a handful of counts. The chain carries TRBV20-1 and TRBJ2-1, with D tentatively TRBD1 or TRBD2 (6 bases each). The V gene's germline CDR1 is DFQATT and CDR2 SNEGSKA (reference sequence). The CDR3 extends over 13 amino acids. Trimming took off 4 bases at V and 6 bases at J, with 13 bases between the two ends. In DNA, the CDR3 is TGCAGTGCTATCCCCGGGGGCCGCAATGAGCAGTTCTTC. Translation: CSAIPGGRNEQFF.

This clonotype turned up a few times. This chain joins TRBV6-6 and TRBJ1-6, with D tentatively TRBD1 (5 bases). This CDR3 has 18 amino acids. Germline-derived CDR1 and CDR2 are MNHNY and SVGAGI (reference sequence). V was shortened by 0 bases and J by 4 bases, with 16 bases between the two germline ends. As DNA, the CDR3 is TGTGCCAGCAGTTACTCGAGTAGCAGGGCTAGTTATAATTCACCCCTCCACTTT. Its translation: CASSYSSSRASYNSPLHF.

V is TRBV10-2 and J is TRBJ2-7; 10 bases agree with TRBD2. The CDR3 is made up of 15 amino acids. V shed 6 bases and J 6 bases; nucleotides not matched to a gene: 11. The V gene's germline CDR1 is WSHSY and CDR2 SAAADI. CDR3 in DNA: TGCGCCAGCAGCAATTTCAGGAAGCGGGGGGGCGAGCAGTACTTC. Translated: CASSNFRKRGGEQYF.

This clonotype was detected only a few times. The chain recombines TRBV18 with TRBJ2-7; D possibly corresponds to TRBD2 (5 bases). The CDR3 totals 14 residues. Germline V lookup: CDR1 KGHSH, CDR2 LQKENI. With 4 bases removed from V and 7 bases from J, the gap between germline ends came to 17 bases. CDR3 protein: CASSLTLKDSEQYF. The CDR3 DNA reads TGTGCCAGCTCACTTACCCTAAAGGACTCGGAGCAGTACTTC.

V usage is TRBV10-2 and J usage is TRBJ1-2; D is uncertain. With 6 bases removed from V and 2 bases from J, the gap between germline ends came to 16 bases. This CDR3 comprises 15 residues. The V gene's germline CDR1 is WSHSY and CDR2 SAAADI. The CDR3 DNA is TGCGCCAGCAGGGAGGTGATTATGGGGAACTATGGCTACACCTTC. Its translation is CASREVIMGNYGYTF.